This TCR beta chain was documented in a study of human CD8 memory T cell subsets. Study-wide findings and caveats: By Chao1 estimates, precursor exhausted T cells appeared less diverse than stem-like memory T cells. Stem-like memory T cells and precursor exhausted T cells had repertoires whose mutual overlap was minimal.

On this clonotype itself: What it binds is unknown.

The CDR3 consists of 14 residues. Libraries targeted TCR beta using 5' RACE with UMIs. TCRdb reanalyzed the 5' RACE reads and collapses them to one entry per CDR3 protein, without DNA. The listing contains under 20,000 distinct CDR3 sequences. PBMC were sourced from healthy-donor buffy coats. The study used negative magnetic separation to enrich total CD8+ T cells. Material: CD8+ T cells from PBMCs. The sequence was collected from a human donor in good health. The chain recombines TRBV12-3 or TRBV12-4 with TRBJ2-7. The CDR3: CASSLGTSSYEQYF.